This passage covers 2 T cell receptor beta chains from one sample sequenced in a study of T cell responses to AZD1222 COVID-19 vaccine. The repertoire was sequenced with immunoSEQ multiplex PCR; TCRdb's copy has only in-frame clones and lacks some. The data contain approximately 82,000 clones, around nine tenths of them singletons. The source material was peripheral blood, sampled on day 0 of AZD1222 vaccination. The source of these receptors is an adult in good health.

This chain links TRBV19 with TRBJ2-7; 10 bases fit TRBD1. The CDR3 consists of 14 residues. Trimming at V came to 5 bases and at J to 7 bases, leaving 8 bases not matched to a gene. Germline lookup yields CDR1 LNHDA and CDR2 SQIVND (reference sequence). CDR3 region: CASSPAGTGAEQYF. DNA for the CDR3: TGTGCCAGTAGTCCCGCCGGGACAGGGGCTGAGCAGTACTTC.

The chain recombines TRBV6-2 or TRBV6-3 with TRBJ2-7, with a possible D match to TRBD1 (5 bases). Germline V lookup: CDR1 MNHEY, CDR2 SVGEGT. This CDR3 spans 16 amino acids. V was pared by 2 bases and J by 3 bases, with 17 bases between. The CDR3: CASSYAPGQGYYEQYF. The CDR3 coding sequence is TGTGCCAGCAGTTACGCTCCAGGGCAGGGCTACTACGAGCAGTACTTC.